This paragraph reports one TCR beta chain. TCRdb re-called the reads through MiXCR, storing one row per CDR3 protein. Found here are about 300,000 distinct CDR3 sequences, roughly 23% of them singletons; the top ten hold around 13%. The sample belongs to a study of T cell repertoires in cytomegalovirus infection. There are 11 residues in the CDR3. Between the trimmed V and J ends, which lost 3 bases and 9 bases, there was a span of 9 bases. The germline gives CDR1 LNHDA, CDR2 SQIVND (reference sequence). This sequence was found in a human donor in good health (CMV status not recorded). Some clones in this sample may be carry-over from other donors' samples. The material sequenced was PBMCs. The chain uses TRBV19 and TRBJ2-7, with D perhaps TRBD1 (6 bases). The chain's CDR3 is CASSMTGRQYF. The CDR3 DNA reads as TGTGCCAGTAGTATGACAGGAAGGCAGTACTTC.